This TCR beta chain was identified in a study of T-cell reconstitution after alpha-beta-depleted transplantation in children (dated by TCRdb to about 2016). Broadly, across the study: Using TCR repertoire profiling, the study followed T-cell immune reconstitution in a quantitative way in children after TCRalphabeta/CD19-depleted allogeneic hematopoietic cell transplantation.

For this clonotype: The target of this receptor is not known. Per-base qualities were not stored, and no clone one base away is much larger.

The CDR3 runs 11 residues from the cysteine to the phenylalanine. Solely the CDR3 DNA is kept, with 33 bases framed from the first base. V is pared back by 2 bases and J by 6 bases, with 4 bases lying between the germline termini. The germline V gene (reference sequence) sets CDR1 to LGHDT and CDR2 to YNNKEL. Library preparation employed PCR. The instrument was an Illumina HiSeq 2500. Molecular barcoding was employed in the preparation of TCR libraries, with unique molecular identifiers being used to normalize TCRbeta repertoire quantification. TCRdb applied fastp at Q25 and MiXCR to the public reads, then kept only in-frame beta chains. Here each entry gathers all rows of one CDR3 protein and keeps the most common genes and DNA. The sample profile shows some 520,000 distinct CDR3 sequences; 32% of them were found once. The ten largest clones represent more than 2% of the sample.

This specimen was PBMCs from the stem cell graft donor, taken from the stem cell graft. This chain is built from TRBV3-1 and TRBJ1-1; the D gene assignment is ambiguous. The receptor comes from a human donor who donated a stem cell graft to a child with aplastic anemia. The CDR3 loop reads CASSQTAEAFF. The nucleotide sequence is TGTGCCAGCAGCCAAACGGCTGAAGCTTTCTTT.